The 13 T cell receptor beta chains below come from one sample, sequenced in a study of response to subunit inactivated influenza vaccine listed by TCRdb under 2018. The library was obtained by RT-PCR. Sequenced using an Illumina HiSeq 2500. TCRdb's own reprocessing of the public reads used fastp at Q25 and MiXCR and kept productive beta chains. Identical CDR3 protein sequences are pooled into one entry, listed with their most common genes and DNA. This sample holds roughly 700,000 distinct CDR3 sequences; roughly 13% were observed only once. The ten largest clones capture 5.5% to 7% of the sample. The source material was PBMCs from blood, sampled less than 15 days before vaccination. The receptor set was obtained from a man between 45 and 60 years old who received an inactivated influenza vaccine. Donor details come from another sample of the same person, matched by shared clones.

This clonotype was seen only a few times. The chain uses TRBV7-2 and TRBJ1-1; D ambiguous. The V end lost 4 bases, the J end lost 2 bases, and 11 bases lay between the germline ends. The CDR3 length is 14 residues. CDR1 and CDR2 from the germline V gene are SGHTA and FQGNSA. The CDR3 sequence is CASSYPTINTEAFF. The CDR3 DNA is TGTGCCAGCAGCTACCCGACCATTAACACTGAAGCTTTCTTT.

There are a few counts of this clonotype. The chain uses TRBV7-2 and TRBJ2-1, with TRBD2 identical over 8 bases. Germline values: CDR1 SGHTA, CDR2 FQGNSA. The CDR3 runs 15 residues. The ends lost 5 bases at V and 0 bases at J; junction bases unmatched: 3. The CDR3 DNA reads TGTGCCAGCAGCATTAGCGGGATCTCCTACAATGAGCAGTTCTTC. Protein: CASSISGISYNEQFF.

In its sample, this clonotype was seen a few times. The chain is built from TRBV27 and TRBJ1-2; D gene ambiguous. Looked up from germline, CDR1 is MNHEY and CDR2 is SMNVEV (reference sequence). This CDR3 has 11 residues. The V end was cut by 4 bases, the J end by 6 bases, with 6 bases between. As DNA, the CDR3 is TGTGCCAGCAGTTCGGGAAATGGCTACACCTTC. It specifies CASSSGNGYTF.

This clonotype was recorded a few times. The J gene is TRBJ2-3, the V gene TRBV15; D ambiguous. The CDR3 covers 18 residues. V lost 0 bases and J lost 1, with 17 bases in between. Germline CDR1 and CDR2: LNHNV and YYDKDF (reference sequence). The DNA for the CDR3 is TGTGCCACCAGCAGAGATTTTTCGCCACTACTCCGCACAGATACGCAGTATTTT. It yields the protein CATSRDFSPLLRTDTQYF.

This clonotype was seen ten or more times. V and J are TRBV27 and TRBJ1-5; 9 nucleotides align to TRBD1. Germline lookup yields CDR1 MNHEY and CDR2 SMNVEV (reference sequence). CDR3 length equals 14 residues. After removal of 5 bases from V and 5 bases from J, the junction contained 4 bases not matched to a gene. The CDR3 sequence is CASSIGQGYQPQHF. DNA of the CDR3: TGTGCCAGCAGTATTGGACAGGGGTATCAGCCCCAGCATTTT.

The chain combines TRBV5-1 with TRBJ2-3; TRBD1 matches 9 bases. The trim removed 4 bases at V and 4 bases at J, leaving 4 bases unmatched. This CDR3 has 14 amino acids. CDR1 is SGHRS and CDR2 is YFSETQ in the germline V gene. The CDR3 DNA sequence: TGCGCCAGCAGCGCCGGGACAGGGTCAGATACGCAGTATTTT. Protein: CASSAGTGSDTQYF.

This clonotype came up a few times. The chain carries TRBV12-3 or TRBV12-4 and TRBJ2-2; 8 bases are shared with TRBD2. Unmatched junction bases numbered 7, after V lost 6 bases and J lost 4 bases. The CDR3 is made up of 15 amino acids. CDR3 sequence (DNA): TGTGCCAGCAGGTCACGGGGGGGATTCACCGGGGAGCTGTTTTTT. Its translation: CASRSRGGFTGELFF.

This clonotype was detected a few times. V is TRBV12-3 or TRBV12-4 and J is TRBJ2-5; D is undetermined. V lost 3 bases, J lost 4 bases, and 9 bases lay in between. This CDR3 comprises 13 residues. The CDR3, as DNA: TGTGCCAGCAGTTTTGTGTCACCAGAGACCCAGTACTTC. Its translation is CASSFVSPETQYF.

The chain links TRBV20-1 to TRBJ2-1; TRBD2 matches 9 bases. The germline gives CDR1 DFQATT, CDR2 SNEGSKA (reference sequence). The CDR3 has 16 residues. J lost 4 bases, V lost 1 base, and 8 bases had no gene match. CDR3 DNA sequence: TGCAGTGCTAGAGTCAGGGAGCGGGGGGCTTACAATGAGCAGTTCTTC. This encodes CSARVRERGAYNEQFF.

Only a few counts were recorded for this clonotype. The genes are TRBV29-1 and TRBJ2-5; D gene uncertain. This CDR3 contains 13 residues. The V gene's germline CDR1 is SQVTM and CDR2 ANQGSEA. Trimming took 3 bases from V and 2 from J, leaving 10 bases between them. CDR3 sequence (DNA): TGCAGCGTTGATGGGCAGAGACAAGAGACCCAGTACTTC. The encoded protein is CSVDGQRQETQYF.

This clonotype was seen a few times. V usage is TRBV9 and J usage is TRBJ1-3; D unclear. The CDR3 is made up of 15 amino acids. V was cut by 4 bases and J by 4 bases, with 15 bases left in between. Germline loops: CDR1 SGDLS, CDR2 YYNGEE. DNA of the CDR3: TGTGCCAGCAGCCCCGGATTGAGGGTAGGAAACACCATATATTTT. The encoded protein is CASSPGLRVGNTIYF.

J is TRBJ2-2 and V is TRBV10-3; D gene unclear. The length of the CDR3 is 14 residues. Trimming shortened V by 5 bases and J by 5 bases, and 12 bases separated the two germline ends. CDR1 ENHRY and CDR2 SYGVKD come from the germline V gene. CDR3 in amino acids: CAISKGGRTGELFF. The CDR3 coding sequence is TGTGCCATCAGTAAGGGTGGAAGAACCGGGGAGCTGTTTTTT.

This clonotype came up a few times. CDR3 bases: TGTGCCAGCAGTTTAGCGTTAGCGGGGGGGTGGACCCAGTACTTC. This translates into CASSLALAGGWTQYF. The V and J genes are TRBV12-3 or TRBV12-4 and TRBJ2-5; 11 nucleotides line up with TRBD2. Trimming cost V 0 bases and J 7 bases; bases outside gene matches: 4. The CDR3 runs 15 residues.